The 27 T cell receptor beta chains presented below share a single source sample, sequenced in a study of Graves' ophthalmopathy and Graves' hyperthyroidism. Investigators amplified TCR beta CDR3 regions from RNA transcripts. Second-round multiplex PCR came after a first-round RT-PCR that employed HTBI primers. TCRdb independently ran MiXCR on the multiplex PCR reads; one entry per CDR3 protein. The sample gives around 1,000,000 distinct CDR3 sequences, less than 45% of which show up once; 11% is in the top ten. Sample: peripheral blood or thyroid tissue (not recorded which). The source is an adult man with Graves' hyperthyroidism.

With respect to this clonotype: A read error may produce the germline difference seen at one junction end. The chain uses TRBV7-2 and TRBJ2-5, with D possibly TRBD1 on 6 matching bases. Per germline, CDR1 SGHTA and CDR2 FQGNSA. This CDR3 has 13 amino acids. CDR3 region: CVSTPGHRETQYF. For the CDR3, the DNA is TGTGTCAGCACCCCGGGACACCGAGAGACCCAGTACTTC.

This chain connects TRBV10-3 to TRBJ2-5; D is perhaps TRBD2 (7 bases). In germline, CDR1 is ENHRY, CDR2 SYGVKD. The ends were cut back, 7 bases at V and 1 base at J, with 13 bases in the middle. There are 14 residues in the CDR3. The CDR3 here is CAITQGGGQETQYF. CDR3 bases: TGTGCCATCACCCAGGGAGGGGGCCAAGAGACCCAGTACTTC.

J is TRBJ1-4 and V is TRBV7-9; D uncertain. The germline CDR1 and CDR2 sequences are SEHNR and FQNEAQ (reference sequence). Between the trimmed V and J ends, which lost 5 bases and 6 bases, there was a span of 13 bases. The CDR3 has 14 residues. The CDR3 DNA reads TGTGCCAGCAGCCCGGAAGGCTGGGATGAAAAACTGTTTTTT. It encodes CASSPEGWDEKLFF.

DNA for the CDR3: TGTGCCAGCAGTTTAAGATCGGACAGCACTGAAGCTTTCTTT. This gives the protein CASSLRSDSTEAFF. The gene calls are TRBV12-3 or TRBV12-4 and TRBJ1-1, with a weak D call TRBD1 (6 bases). Trimming took off 2 bases at V and 4 bases at J, with 11 bases between the two ends. The CDR3 is 14 amino acids.

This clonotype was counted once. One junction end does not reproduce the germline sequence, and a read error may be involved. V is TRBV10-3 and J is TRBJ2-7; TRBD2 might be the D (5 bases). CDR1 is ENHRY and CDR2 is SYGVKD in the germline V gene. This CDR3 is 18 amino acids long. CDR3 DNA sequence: TGTGCCATCAGTTTCGAGGGAGTAGGAAGATGCAGCTCCTGCGAGCAGTACTTC. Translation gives CAISFEGVGRCSSCEQYF.

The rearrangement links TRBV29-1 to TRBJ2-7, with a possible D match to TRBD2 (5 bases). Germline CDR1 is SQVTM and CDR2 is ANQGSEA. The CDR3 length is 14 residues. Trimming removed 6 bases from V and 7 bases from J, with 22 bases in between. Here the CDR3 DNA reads TGCAGCGTGGGAAGGGTGGGGAGCACCGGGGAGCAGTACTTC. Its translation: CSVGRVGSTGEQYF.

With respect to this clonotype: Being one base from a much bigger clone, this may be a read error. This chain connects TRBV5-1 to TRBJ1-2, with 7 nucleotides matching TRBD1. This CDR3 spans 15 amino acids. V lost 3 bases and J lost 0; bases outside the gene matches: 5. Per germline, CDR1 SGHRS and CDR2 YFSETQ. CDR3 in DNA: TGCGCCAGCAGCTCCGGGACAGCCGCTAACTATGGCTACACCTTC. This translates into CASSSGTAANYGYTF.

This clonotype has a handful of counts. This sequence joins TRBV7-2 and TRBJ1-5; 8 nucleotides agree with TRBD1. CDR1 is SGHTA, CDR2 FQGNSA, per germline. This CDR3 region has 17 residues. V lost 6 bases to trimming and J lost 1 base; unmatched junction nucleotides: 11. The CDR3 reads CASSLSVRQGSNQPQHF. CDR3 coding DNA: TGTGCCAGCAGTTTATCGGTGCGACAGGGGAGCAATCAGCCCCAGCATTTT.

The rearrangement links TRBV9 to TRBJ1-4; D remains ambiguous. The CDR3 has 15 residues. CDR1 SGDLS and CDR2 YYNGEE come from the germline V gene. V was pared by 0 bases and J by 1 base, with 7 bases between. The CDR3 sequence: CASSVGTETNEKLFF. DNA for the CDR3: TGTGCCAGCAGCGTAGGGACGGAAACTAATGAAAAACTGTTTTTT.

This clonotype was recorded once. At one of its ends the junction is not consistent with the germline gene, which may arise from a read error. The CDR3 DNA sequence: TGTGCCTGCAGCGTCAGGGGACAGCGATCCTACGAGCAGTACTTC. It is translated as CACSVRGQRSYEQYF. V is TRBV9 and J is TRBJ2-7; TRBD1 aligns across 7 bases. Germline V gene sequence: CDR1 SGDLS, CDR2 YYNGEE. This CDR3 is built from 15 residues.

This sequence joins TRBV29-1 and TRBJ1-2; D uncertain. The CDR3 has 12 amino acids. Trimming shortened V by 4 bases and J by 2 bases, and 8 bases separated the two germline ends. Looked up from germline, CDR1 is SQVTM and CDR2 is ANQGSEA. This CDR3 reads CSVVGLNYGYTF. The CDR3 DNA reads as TGCAGCGTTGTTGGTCTAAACTATGGCTACACCTTC. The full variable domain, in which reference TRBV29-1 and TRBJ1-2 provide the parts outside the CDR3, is SAVISQKPSRDICQRGTSLTIQCQVDSQVTMMFWYRQQPGQSLTLIATANQGSEATYESGFVIDKFPISRPNLTFSTLTVSNMSPEDSSIYLCSVVGLNYGYTFGSGTRLTVV.

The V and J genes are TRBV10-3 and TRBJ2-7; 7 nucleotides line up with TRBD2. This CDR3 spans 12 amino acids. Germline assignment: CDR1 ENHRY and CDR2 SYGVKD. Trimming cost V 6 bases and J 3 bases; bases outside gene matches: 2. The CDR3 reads CAIRGTNYEQYF. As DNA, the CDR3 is TGTGCCATCAGGGGGACTAACTACGAGCAGTACTTC.

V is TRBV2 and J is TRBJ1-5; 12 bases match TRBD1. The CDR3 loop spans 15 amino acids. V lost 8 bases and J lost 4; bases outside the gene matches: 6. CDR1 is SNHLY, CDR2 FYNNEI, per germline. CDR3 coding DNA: TGTGCCAGCCCCGGGACAGGGGGCGGGAATCAGCCCCAGCATTTT. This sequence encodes CASPGTGGGNQPQHF.

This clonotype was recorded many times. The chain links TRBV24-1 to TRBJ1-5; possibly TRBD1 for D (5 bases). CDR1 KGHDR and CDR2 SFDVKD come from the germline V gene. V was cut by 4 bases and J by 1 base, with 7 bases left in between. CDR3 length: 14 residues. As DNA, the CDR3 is TGTGCCACCAGTGAAGACAGCAGCAATCAGCCCCAGCATTTT. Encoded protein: CATSEDSSNQPQHF.

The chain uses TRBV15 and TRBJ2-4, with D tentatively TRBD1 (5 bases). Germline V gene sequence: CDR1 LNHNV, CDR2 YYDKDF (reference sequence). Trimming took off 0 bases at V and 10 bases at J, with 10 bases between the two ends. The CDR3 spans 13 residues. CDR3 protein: CATSRDLQGIQYF. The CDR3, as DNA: TGTGCCACCAGCAGAGATCTTCAGGGAATTCAGTACTTC.

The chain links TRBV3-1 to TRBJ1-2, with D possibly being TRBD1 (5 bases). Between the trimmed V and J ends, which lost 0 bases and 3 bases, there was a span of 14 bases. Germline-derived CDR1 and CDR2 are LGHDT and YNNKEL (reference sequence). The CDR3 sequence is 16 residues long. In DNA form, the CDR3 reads TGTGCCAGCAGCCAAGATAGGAGCGGGGCGTACTATGGCTACACCTTC. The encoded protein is CASSQDRSGAYYGYTF.

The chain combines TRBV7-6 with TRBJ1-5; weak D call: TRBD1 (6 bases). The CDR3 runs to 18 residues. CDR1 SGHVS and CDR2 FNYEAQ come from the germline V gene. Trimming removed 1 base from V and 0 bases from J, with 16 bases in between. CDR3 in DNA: TGTGCCAGCAGCTTAGGGGGGGCTTCGGGTAATAGCAATCAGCCCCAGCATTTT. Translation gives CASSLGGASGNSNQPQHF.

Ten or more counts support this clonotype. CDR3 protein: CASSLAQGYSNQPQHF. Here the CDR3 DNA reads TGTGCCAGCAGCTTAGCGCAGGGATATAGCAATCAGCCCCAGCATTTT. The rearrangement joins TRBV7-8 to TRBJ1-5; a weak D match, TRBD1 (5 bases). The CDR3 covers 16 residues. Trimming took 0 bases from V and 0 from J, leaving 9 bases between them. In germline, CDR1 is SGHVS, CDR2 FQNEAQ.

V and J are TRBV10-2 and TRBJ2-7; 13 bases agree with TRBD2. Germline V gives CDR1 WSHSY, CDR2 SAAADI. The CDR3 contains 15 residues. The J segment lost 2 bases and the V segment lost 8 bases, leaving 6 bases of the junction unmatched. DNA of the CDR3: TGCGCCAGCGCGGGACTAGCGGGGACGACCTACGAGCAGTACTTC. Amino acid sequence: CASAGLAGTTYEQYF.

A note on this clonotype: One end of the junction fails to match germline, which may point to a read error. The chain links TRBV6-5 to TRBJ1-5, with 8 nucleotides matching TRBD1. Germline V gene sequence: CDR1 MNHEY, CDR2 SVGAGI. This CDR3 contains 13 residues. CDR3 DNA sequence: TGTGCCAGCCGTGGACAGGGCGCACAGCCCCGGCAGTTT. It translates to CASRGQGAQPRQF.

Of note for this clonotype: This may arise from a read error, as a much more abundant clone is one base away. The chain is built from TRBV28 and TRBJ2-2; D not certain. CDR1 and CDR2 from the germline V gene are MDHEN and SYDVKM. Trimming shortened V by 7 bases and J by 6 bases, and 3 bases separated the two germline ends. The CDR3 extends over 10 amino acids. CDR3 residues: CASKAGELFF. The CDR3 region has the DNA TGTGCCAGCAAAGCCGGGGAGCTGTTTTTT.

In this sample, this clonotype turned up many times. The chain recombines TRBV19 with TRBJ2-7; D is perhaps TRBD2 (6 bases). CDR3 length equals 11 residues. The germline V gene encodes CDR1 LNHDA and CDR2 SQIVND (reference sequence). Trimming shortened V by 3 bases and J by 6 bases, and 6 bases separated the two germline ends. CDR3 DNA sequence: TGTGCCAGTAGTATCGGGAGCGAGCAGTACTTC. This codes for CASSIGSEQYF. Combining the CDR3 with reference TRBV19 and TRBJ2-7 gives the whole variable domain DGGITQSPKYLFRKEGQNVTLSCEQNLNHDAMYWYRQDPGQGLRLIYYSQIVNDFQKGDIAEGYSVSREKKESFPLTVTSAQKNPTAFYLCASSIGSEQYFGPGTRLTVT.

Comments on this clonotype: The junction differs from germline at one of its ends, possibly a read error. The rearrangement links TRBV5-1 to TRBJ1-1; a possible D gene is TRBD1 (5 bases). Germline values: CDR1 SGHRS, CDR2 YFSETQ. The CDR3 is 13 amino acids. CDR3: CASSPQTAMRAFF. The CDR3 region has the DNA TGTGCCAGCAGCCCCCAGACAGCCATGAGGGCTTTCTTT.

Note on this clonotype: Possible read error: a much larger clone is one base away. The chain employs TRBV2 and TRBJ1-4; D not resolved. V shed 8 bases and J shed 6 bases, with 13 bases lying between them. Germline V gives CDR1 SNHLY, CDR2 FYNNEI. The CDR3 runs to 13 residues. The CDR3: CASCLQTDEKLFF. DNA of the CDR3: TGTGCCAGCTGTTTACAGACTGATGAAAAACTGTTTTTT. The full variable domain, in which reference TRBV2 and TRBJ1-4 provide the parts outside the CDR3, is EPEVTQTPSHQVTQMGQEVILRCVPISNHLYFYWYRQILGQKVEFLVSFYNNEISEKSEIFDDQFSVERPDGSNFTLKIRSTKLEDSAMYFCASCLQTDEKLFFGSGTQLSVL.

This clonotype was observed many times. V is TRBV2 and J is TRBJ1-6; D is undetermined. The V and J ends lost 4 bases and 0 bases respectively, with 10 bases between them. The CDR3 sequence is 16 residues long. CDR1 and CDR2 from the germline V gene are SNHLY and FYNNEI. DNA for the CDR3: TGTGCCAGCAGTGCGAGGGAGAGCTCCTATAATTCACCCCTCCACTTT. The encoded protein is CASSARESSYNSPLHF.

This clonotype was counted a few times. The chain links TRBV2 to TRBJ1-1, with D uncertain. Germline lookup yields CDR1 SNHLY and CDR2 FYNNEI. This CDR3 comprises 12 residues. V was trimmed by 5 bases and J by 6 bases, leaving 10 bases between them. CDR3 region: CASSYNRAEAFF. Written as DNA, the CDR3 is TGTGCCAGCAGTTATAACAGAGCTGAAGCTTTCTTT.

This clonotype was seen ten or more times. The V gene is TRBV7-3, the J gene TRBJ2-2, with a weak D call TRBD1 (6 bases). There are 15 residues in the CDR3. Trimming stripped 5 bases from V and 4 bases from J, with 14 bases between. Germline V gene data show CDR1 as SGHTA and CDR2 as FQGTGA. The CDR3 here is CASSRPDSPTGELFF. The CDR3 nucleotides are TGTGCCAGCAGCCGTCCGGACAGTCCCACCGGGGAGCTGTTTTTT.